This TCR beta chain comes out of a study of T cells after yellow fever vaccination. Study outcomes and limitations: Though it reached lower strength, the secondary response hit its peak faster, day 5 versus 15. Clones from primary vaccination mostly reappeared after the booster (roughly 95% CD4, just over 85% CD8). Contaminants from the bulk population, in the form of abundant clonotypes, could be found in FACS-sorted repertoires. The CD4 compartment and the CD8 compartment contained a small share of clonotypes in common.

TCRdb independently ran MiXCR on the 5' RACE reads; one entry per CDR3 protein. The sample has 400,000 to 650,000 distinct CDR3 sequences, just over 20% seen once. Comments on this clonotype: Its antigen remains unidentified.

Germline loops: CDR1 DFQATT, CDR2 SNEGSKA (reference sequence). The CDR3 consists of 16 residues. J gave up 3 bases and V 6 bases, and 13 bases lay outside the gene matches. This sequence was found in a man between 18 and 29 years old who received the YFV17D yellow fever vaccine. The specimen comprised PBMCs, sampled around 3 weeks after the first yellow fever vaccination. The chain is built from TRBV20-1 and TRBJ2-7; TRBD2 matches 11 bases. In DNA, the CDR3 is TGCAGTGCCCAACGAAGTCTAGCGGGGGGTATCTACGAGCAGTACTTC. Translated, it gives CSAQRSLAGGIYEQYF.